This T cell receptor beta chain was retrieved from a study of chemoradiotherapy in HPV16-positive cancers. Study in general: Functional T-cell assays on a couple of HPV16-positive patients' cells defined candidate HPV-specific clones and common TCR motifs.

The trim removed 5 bases at V and 2 bases at J, leaving 14 bases unmatched. Germline lookup yields CDR1 LNHDA and CDR2 SQIVND (reference sequence). This CDR3 is 17 amino acids long. Repeated repertoire sampling spanned the course of chemoradiotherapy. Study outcomes and limitations: Non-HPV-specific T cells did not expand in tumors during treatment, whereas candidate HPV-specific clones and E7-related motifs did.

This clone was counted once. The antigen remains undetermined. The assay was immunoSEQ multiplex PCR, and TCRdb's table has in-frame clones only and misses some. The data contain 20,000 to 30,000 clones, around 94% of them singletons. This TCR was recovered from a human donor with HPV-associated anogenital cancer. The gene calls are TRBV19 and TRBJ2-7, with 8 bases lining up with TRBD1. Sampling took place from a patient who underwent chemoradiotherapy. The CDR3 coding sequence is TGTGCCAGTAGTCCCAATCTCCGGACAGGGCTGACCTACGAGCAGTACTTC. Its protein product is CASSPNLRTGLTYEQYF. Filled out from reference TRBV19 and TRBJ2-7, the complete variable domain reads DGGITQSPKYLFRKEGQNVTLSCEQNLNHDAMYWYRQDPGQGLRLIYYSQIVNDFQKGDIAEGYSVSREKKESFPLTVTSAQKNPTAFYLCASSPNLRTGLTYEQYFGPGTRLTVT.